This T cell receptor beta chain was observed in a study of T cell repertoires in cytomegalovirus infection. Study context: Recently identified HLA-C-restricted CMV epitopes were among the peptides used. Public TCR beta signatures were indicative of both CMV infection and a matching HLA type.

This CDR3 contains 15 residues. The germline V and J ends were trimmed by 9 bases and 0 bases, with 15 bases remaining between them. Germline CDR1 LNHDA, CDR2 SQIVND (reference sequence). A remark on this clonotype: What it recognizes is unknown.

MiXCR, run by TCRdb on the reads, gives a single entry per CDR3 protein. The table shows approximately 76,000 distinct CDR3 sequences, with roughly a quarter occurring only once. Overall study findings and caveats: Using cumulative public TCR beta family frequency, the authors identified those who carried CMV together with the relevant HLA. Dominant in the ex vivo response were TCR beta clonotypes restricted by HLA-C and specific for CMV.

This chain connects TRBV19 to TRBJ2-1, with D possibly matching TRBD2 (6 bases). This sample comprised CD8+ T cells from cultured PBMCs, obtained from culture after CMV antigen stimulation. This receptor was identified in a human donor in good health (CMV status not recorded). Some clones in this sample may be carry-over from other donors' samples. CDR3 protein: CASQRVADSYNEQFF. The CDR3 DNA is TGTGCCAGCCAAAGGGTAGCGGACTCCTACAATGAGCAGTTCTTC.